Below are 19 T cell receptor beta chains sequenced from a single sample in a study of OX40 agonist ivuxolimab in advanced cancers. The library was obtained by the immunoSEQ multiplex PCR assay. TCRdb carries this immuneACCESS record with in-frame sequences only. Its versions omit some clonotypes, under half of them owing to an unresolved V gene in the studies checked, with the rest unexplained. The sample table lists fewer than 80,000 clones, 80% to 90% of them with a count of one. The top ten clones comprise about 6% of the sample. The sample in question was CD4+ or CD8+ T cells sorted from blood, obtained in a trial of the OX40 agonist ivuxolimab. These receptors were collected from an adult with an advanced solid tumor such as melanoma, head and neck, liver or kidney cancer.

The CDR3 loop is CASSLEGVPGEQYF. CDR3 sequence (DNA): TGCGCCAGCAGCTTGGAAGGGGTACCGGGGGAGCAGTACTTC. The V call is TRBV5-1, the J call TRBJ2-7; TRBD1 or TRBD2 may be the D gene (5 bases each). The germline V and J ends were trimmed by 0 bases and 7 bases, with 14 bases remaining between them. This CDR3 region has 14 residues. Germline CDR1 is SGHRS and CDR2 is YFSETQ.

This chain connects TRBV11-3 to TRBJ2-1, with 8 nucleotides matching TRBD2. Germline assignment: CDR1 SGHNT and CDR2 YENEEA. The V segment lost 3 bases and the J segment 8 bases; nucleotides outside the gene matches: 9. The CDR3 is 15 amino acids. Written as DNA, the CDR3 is TGTGCCAGCAGCTTCGCCTCGGGGGGGCAGGATGAGCAGTTCTTC. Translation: CASSFASGGQDEQFF.

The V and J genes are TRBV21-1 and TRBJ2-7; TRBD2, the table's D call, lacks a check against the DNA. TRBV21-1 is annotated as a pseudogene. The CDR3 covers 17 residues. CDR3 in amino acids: CASSKDKASGRLYEQYF. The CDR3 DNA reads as TGTGCCAGCAGCAAAGATAAGGCTAGCGGGAGACTCTACGAGCAGTACTTC.

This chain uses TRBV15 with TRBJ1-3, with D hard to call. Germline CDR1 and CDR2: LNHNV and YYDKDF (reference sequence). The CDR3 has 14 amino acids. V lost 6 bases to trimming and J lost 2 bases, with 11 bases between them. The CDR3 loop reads CATRRAAPGNTIYF. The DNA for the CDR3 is TGTGCCACCAGGCGGGCAGCCCCTGGAAACACCATATATTTT.

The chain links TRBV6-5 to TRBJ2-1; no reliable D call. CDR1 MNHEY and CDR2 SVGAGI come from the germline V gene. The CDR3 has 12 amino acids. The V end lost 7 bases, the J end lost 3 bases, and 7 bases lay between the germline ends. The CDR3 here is CASNGHYNEQFF. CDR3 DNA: TGTGCCAGCAACGGGCACTACAATGAGCAGTTCTTC.

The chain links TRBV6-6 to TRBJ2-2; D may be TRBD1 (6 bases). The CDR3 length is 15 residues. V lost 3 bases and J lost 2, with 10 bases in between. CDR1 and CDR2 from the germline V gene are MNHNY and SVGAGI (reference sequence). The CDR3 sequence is CASSYIRGNTGELFF. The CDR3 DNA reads TGTGCCAGCAGTTATATCAGGGGAAACACCGGGGAGCTGTTTTTT.

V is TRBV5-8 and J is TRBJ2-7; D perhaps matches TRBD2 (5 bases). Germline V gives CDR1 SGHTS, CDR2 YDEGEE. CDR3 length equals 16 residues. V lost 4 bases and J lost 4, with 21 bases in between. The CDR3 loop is CASSPTRFDDMYEQYF. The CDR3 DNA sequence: TGTGCCAGCAGCCCTACTAGATTTGATGATATGTACGAGCAGTACTTC. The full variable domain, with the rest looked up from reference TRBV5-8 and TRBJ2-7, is EAGVTQSPTHLIKTRGQQATLRCSPISGHTSVYWYQQALGLGLQFLLWYDEGEERNRGNFPPRFSGRQFPNYSSELNVNALELEDSALYLCASSPTRFDDMYEQYFGPGTRLTVT.

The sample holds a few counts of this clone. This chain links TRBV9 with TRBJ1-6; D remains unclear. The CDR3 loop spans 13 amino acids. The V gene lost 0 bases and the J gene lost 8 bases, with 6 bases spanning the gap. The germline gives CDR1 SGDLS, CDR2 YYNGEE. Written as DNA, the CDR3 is TGTGCCAGCAGCGTAGATGGGGATTCACCCCTCCACTTT. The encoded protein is CASSVDGDSPLHF.

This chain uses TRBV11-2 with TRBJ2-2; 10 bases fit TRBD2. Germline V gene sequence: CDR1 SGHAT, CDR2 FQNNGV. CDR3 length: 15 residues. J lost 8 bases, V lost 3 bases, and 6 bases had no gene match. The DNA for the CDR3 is TGTGCCAGCAGCTTGGGACTAGCGAGTCTGGGGGAGCTGTTTTTT. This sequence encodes CASSLGLASLGELFF. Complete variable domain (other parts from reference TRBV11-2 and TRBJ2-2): EAGVAQSPRYKIIEKRQSVAFWCNPISGHATLYWYQQILGQGPKLLIQFQNNGVVDDSQLPKDRFSAERLKGVDSTLKIQPAKLEDSAVYLCASSLGLASLGELFFGEGSRLTVL.

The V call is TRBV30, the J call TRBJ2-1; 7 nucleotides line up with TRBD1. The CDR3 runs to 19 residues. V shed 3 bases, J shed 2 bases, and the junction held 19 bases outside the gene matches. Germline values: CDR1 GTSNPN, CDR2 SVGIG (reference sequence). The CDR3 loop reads CAWRTGKPPGSYTYNEQFF. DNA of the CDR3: TGTGCCTGGAGGACAGGGAAACCTCCGGGGTCCTATACCTACAATGAGCAGTTCTTC.

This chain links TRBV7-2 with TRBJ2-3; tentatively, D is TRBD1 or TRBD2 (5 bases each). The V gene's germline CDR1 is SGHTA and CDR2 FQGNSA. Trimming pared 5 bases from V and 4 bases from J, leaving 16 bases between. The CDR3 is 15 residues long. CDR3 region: CASSPPGARADTQYF. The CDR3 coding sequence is TGTGCCAGCAGCCCCCCCGGGGCCCGCGCAGATACGCAGTATTTT.

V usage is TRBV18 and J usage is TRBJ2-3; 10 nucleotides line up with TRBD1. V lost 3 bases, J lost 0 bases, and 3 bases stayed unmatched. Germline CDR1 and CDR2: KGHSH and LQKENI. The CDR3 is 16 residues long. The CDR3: CASSPRTGGSTDTQYF. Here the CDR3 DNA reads TGTGCCAGCTCACCTCGGACAGGGGGGAGCACAGATACGCAGTATTTT.

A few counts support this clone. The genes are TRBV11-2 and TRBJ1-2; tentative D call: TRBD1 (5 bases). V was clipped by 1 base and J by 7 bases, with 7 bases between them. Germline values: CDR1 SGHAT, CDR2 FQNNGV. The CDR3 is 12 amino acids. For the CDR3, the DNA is TGTGCCAGCAGCTTAGCCAGGGTTGGCTACACCTTC. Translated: CASSLARVGYTF.

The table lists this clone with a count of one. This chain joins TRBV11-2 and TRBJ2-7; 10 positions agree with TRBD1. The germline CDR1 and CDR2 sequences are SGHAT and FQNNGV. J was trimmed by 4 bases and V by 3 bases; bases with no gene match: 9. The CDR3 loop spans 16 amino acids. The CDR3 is CASSFAGTGELYEQYF. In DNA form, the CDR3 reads TGTGCCAGCAGCTTTGCCGGGACAGGGGAGTTATACGAGCAGTACTTC. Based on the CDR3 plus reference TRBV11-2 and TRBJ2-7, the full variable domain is EAGVAQSPRYKIIEKRQSVAFWCNPISGHATLYWYQQILGQGPKLLIQFQNNGVVDDSQLPKDRFSAERLKGVDSTLKIQPAKLEDSAVYLCASSFAGTGELYEQYFGPGTRLTVT.

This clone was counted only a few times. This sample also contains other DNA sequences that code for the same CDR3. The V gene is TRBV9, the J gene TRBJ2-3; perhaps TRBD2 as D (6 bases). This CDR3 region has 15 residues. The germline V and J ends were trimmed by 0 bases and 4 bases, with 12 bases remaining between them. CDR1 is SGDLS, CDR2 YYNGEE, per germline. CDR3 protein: CASSVVGGMPDTQYF. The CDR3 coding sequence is TGTGCCAGCAGCGTAGTGGGGGGAATGCCAGATACGCAGTATTTT.

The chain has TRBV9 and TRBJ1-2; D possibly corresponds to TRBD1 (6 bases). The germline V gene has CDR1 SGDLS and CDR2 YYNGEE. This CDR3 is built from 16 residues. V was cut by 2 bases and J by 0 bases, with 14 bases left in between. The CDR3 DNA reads TGTGCCAGCAGCGTTCAGGGGATCGGCTCTAACTATGGCTACACCTTC. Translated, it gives CASSVQGIGSNYGYTF. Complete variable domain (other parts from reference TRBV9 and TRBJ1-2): DSGVTQTPKHLITATGQRVTLRCSPRSGDLSVYWYQQSLDQGLQFLIQYYNGEERAKGNILERFSAQQFPDLHSELNLSSLELGDSALYFCASSVQGIGSNYGYTFGSGTRLTVV.

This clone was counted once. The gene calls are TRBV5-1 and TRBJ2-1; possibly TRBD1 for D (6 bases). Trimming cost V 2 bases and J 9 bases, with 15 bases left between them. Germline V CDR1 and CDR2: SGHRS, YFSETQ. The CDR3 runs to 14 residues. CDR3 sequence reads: CASSFLRTVGEQFF. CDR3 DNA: TGCGCCAGCAGCTTCCTCCGGACAGTGGGTGAGCAGTTCTTC.

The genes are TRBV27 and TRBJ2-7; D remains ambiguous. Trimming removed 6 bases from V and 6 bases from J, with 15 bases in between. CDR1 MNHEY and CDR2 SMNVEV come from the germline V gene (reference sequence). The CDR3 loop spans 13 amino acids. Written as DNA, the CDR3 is TGTGCCAGCAGCCTAACCTATGTGAGCGAGCAGTACTTC. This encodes CASSLTYVSEQYF.

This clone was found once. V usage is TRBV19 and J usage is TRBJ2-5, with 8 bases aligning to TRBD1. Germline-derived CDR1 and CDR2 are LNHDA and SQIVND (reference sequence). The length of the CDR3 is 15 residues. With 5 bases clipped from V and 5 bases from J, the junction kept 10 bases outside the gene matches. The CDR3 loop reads CASSRRTGFTETQYF. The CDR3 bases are TGTGCCAGTAGTCGAAGGACAGGGTTCACGGAGACCCAGTACTTC. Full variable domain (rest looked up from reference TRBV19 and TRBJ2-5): DGGITQSPKYLFRKEGQNVTLSCEQNLNHDAMYWYRQDPGQGLRLIYYSQIVNDFQKGDIAEGYSVSREKKESFPLTVTSAQKNPTAFYLCASSRRTGFTETQYFGPGTRLLVL.